Each of the 29 T cell receptor beta chains below was sequenced from the same sample in a study of T cell responses to AZD1222 COVID-19 vaccine. Measured with immunoSEQ multiplex PCR; TCRdb has only the in-frame clones, and not every one. The table records fewer than 120,000 clones, over 75% of them present only once. The material sequenced was peripheral blood, taken on day 0 of AZD1222 vaccination. These receptors were taken from an adult in good health.

The chain combines TRBV28 with TRBJ2-1; TRBD2 agrees at 13 bases. The CDR3 totals 17 residues. With 5 bases clipped from V and 2 bases from J, the junction kept 6 bases outside the gene matches. The germline gives CDR1 MDHEN, CDR2 SYDVKM. CDR3 sequence reads: CASSGGTSGNPYNEQFF. CDR3 sequence (DNA): TGTGCCAGCAGTGGTGGGACTAGCGGGAATCCCTACAATGAGCAGTTCTTC.

In this sample, this clone turned up once. The chain carries TRBV6-5 and TRBJ2-7; 10 bases map to TRBD2. Losses at the gene ends were 6 bases for V and 1 base for J; bases not matched to a gene: 6. The CDR3 covers 15 residues. CDR1 and CDR2 (germline): MNHEY, SVGAGI. CDR3 nucleotides: TGTGCCAGCAGGGGGACGACTAGCGGGTCCTACGAGCAGTACTTC. Protein: CASRGTTSGSYEQYF.

This rearrangement joins TRBV21-1 to TRBJ2-3; TRBD1 is the table's D call and was not checked against the DNA. TRBV21-1 is a listed pseudogene. The CDR3 spans 14 residues. The CDR3 sequence: CASSTRQFTDTQYF. The CDR3 DNA reads as TGTGCCAGCAGCACCCGACAGTTCACAGATACGCAGTATTTT.

The rearrangement joins TRBV3-1 (or the pseudogene TRBV3-2) to TRBJ1-6; D gene uncertain. The CDR3 length is 13 residues. The V gene's germline CDR1 is LGHDT and CDR2 YNNKEL (reference sequence). V was clipped by 4 bases and J by 8 bases, with 9 bases between them. The CDR3 spells CASSPRLYSPLHF. Here the CDR3 DNA reads TGTGCCAGCAGCCCACGACTTTATTCACCCCTCCACTTT.

The chain couples TRBV2 to TRBJ1-2, with unresolved D. Trimming took off 3 bases at V and 2 bases at J, with 10 bases between the two ends. Germline V gene sequence: CDR1 SNHLY, CDR2 FYNNEI. The CDR3 totals 14 residues. The CDR3 spells CASSDRTGNYGYTF. CDR3 DNA: TGTGCCAGCAGTGATCGAACGGGGAACTATGGCTACACCTTC.

J is TRBJ1-2 and V is TRBV4-3; perhaps TRBD1 as D (5 bases). This CDR3 has 16 amino acids. From germline, CDR1 is LGHNA and CDR2 YSLEER. V shed 4 bases and J shed 4 bases, with 19 bases lying between them. The CDR3 DNA is TGCGCCAGCAGCCCCACCCGGGGGGGGAAGGGCTATGGCTACACCTTC. Translated: CASSPTRGGKGYGYTF.

The chain combines TRBV5-4 with TRBJ2-3; 8 bases line up with TRBD2. The V and J ends lost 4 bases and 4 bases, in that order; junction bases with no gene match: 8. Germline V gene sequence: CDR1 SGHNT, CDR2 YYREEE (reference sequence). This CDR3 has 15 amino acids. The CDR3 DNA reads TGTGCCAGCAGCCTGACGGGGGGGCCGGCAGATACGCAGTATTTT. It encodes CASSLTGGPADTQYF.

The chain joins TRBV4-1 to TRBJ1-2; D might be TRBD1 (6 bases). The CDR3 runs to 14 residues. Between the trimmed V and J ends, which lost 4 bases and 5 bases, there was a span of 14 bases. CDR1 and CDR2 (germline): MGHRA, YSYEKL. Written as DNA, the CDR3 is TGCGCCAGCAGCCCTACCGGGACACCTTATGGCTACACCTTC. Translation: CASSPTGTPYGYTF.

The chain recombines TRBV28 with TRBJ1-2; TRBD1 matches 7 bases. The CDR3 extends over 12 amino acids. The V segment lost 10 bases and the J segment 4 bases; nucleotides outside the gene matches: 6. In germline, CDR1 is MDHEN, CDR2 SYDVKM. CDR3 protein: CAIQTGSYGYTF. The CDR3 DNA reads TGTGCCATCCAGACAGGGAGCTATGGCTACACCTTC.

In this sample, this clone turned up once. The gene calls are TRBV6-2 or TRBV6-3 and TRBJ1-5; the D gene is possibly TRBD1 (5 bases). The CDR3 is 14 amino acids. The V end lost 6 bases, the J end lost 6 bases, and 15 bases lay between the germline ends. The germline gives CDR1 MNHEY, CDR2 SVGEGT. The CDR3 region is CASSDAGGGQPQHF. CDR3 in DNA: TGTGCCAGCAGCGACGCTGGGGGAGGTCAGCCCCAGCATTTT.

V is TRBV2 and J is TRBJ1-5; D remains ambiguous. The V end lost 4 bases, the J end lost 0 bases, and 10 bases lay between the germline ends. From germline, CDR1 is SNHLY and CDR2 FYNNEI. This CDR3 is built from 15 residues. The CDR3 protein is CASSALRDSNQPQHF. As DNA, the CDR3 is TGTGCCAGCAGTGCACTCCGGGATAGCAATCAGCCCCAGCATTTT.

The V call is TRBV18, the J call TRBJ1-6; 11 bases align to TRBD1. The germline gives CDR1 KGHSH, CDR2 LQKENI. V lost 4 bases to trimming and J lost 10 bases; unmatched junction nucleotides: 3. The CDR3 consists of 14 residues. CDR3 DNA sequence: TGTGCCAGCTCACTGGACAGGGGGCGGTCACCCCTCCACTTT. As protein: CASSLDRGRSPLHF.

V is TRBV5-1 and J is TRBJ1-4, with TRBD1 as a possible D gene (6 bases). CDR1 SGHRS and CDR2 YFSETQ come from the germline V gene. V gave up 3 bases and J gave up 3 bases, with 15 bases separating them. This CDR3 spans 16 amino acids. CDR3 sequence reads: CASSYGGATANEKLFF. CDR3 coding DNA: TGCGCCAGCAGCTATGGGGGGGCAACGGCTAATGAAAAACTGTTTTTT. Variable domain in full (rest from reference TRBV5-1 and TRBJ1-4): KAGVTQTPRYLIKTRGQQVTLSCSPISGHRSVSWYQQTPGQGLQFLFEYFSETQRNKGNFPGRFSGRQFSNSRSEMNVSTLELGDSALYLCASSYGGATANEKLFFGSGTQLSVL.

The rearrangement links TRBV5-4 to TRBJ1-4, with 10 bases aligning to TRBD1. Per germline, CDR1 SGHNT and CDR2 YYREEE (reference sequence). The CDR3 has 15 amino acids. Trimming at V came to 0 bases and at J to 7 bases, leaving 3 bases not matched to a gene. This chain's CDR3 is CASSLGQGASEKLFF. The CDR3 coding sequence is TGTGCCAGCAGCTTGGGACAGGGGGCAAGTGAAAAACTGTTTTTT.

V is TRBV15 and J is TRBJ2-2; 10 positions match TRBD1. Losses at the gene ends were 0 bases for V and 4 bases for J; bases not matched to a gene: 5. Germline CDR1 LNHNV, CDR2 YYDKDF (reference sequence). This CDR3 comprises 17 residues. CDR3 loop: CATSRDGRTGGTGELFF. Written as DNA, the CDR3 is TGTGCCACCAGCAGAGATGGCCGGACAGGGGGCACCGGGGAGCTGTTTTTT.

The CDR3 loop reads CASSLGSGANNEQFF. Here the CDR3 DNA reads TGTGCCAGCAGCTTAGGTAGCGGCGCCAACAATGAGCAGTTCTTC. The chain carries TRBV11-2 and TRBJ2-1, with D possibly matching TRBD2 (6 bases). Germline CDR1 SGHAT, CDR2 FQNNGV. The V and J ends lost 1 base and 5 bases respectively, with 12 bases between them. The CDR3 length is 15 residues.

The chain joins TRBV3-1 (or the pseudogene TRBV3-2) to TRBJ2-7, with a possible D match to TRBD1 (6 bases). Trimming left V 1 base short and J 2 bases short, with 12 bases between. The germline V gene encodes CDR1 LGHDT and CDR2 YNNKEL (reference sequence). This CDR3 comprises 15 residues. This CDR3 reads CASSQGPGATYEQYF. CDR3 DNA: TGTGCCAGCAGCCAAGGTCCAGGGGCTACCTACGAGCAGTACTTC.

CDR3 region: CASSLVLGEKEETQYF. DNA of the CDR3: TGCGCCAGCAGCTTGGTACTCGGGGAAAAAGAAGAGACCCAGTACTTC. V gene TRBV5-1 combines with J gene TRBJ2-5, with a weak D call TRBD2 (5 bases). This CDR3 region has 16 residues. V lost 0 bases, J lost 3 bases, and 15 bases lay in between. Germline loops: CDR1 SGHRS, CDR2 YFSETQ.

This sequence joins TRBV21-1 and TRBJ1-5. TRBV21-1 is labeled a pseudogene. CDR3 length: 14 residues. The CDR3, as DNA: TGTGCCAGCAACCGGGAGTACAGCAATCAGCCCCAGCATTTT. Translated, it gives CASNREYSNQPQHF.

This clone was seen only a few times. CDR3 nucleotides: TGTGCCAGCAGCTTAGACGGCTGGGGGACTGAAGCTTTCTTT. This encodes CASSLDGWGTEAFF. V and J are TRBV7-2 and TRBJ1-1; tentatively, D is TRBD1 (5 bases). In germline, CDR1 is SGHTA, CDR2 FQGNSA. The CDR3 loop spans 14 amino acids. V was pared by 1 base and J by 5 bases, with 11 bases between.

The rearrangement joins TRBV28 to TRBJ1-3; D possibly corresponds to TRBD1 (6 bases). Germline V CDR1 and CDR2: MDHEN, SYDVKM. This CDR3 has 15 residues. With 4 bases removed from V and 6 bases from J, the gap between germline ends came to 16 bases. The chain's CDR3 is CASSSHLDRLNTIYF. In DNA, the CDR3 is TGTGCCAGCAGTTCTCATCTCGACAGGTTAAACACCATATATTTT. The whole variable domain, filled in from reference TRBV28 and TRBJ1-3, reads DVKVTQSSRYLVKRTGEKVFLECVQDMDHENMFWYRQDPGLGLRLIYFSYDVKMKEKGDIPEGYSVSREKKERFSLILESASTNQTSMYLCASSSHLDRLNTIYFGEGSWLTVV.

The genes are TRBV28 and TRBJ1-1; no firm D call. This CDR3 has 15 amino acids. Germline CDR1 reads MDHEN; CDR2 reads SYDVKM. V was shortened by 3 bases and J by 0 bases, with 11 bases between the two germline ends. The CDR3 spells CASSFGPPMNTEAFF. CDR3 nucleotide sequence: TGTGCCAGCAGTTTTGGGCCGCCCATGAACACTGAAGCTTTCTTT.

This chain connects TRBV9 to TRBJ2-7; D is unresolved. CDR1 and CDR2 from the germline V gene are SGDLS and YYNGEE. Trimming stripped 0 bases from V and 0 bases from J, with 7 bases between. The length of the CDR3 is 14 residues. CDR3 protein: CASSVDSPSYEQYF. CDR3 bases: TGTGCCAGCAGCGTAGACAGCCCCTCCTACGAGCAGTACTTC.

The chain has TRBV5-1 and TRBJ2-6; D is ambiguous. With 1 base removed from V and 0 bases from J, the gap between germline ends came to 8 bases. Per the germline V gene, CDR1 is SGHRS and CDR2 is YFSETQ. CDR3 length: 16 residues. The CDR3 loop reads CASSLPYNSGANVLTF. Here the CDR3 DNA reads TGCGCCAGCAGCTTGCCATATAACTCTGGGGCCAACGTCCTGACTTTC.

This sequence joins TRBV6-5 and TRBJ1-2, with 7 bases aligning to TRBD1. CDR3 length: 15 residues. From germline, CDR1 is MNHEY and CDR2 SVGAGI. The J segment lost 0 bases and the V segment lost 2 bases, leaving 3 bases of the junction unmatched. The CDR3 DNA reads as TGTGCCAGCAGTTACGGGACAGCAGCTAACTATGGCTACACCTTC. It specifies CASSYGTAANYGYTF.

This chain uses TRBV9 with TRBJ1-1; a possible D gene is TRBD1 (5 bases). Per germline, CDR1 SGDLS and CDR2 YYNGEE. The CDR3 sequence is 15 residues long. V was clipped by 4 bases and J by 5 bases, with 18 bases between them. The CDR3 nucleotides read TGTGCCAGCAGCCCTAGGGAGGGGAGAGGAACTGAAGCTTTCTTT. It is translated as CASSPREGRGTEAFF.

The chain joins TRBV4-1 to TRBJ2-7; the D is unclear. CDR1 and CDR2 (germline): MGHRA, YSYEKL. Trimming removed 4 bases at V and 0 bases at J, with 16 bases between. CDR3 length: 16 amino acids. The CDR3 is CASSPHDAAGSYEQYF. CDR3 bases: TGCGCCAGCAGCCCACATGATGCGGCAGGCTCCTACGAGCAGTACTTC.

V is TRBV4-3 and J is TRBJ1-4; tentative D call: TRBD1 (5 bases). The CDR3 loop spans 16 amino acids. Trimming pared 4 bases from V and 2 bases from J, leaving 14 bases between. Germline values: CDR1 LGHNA, CDR2 YSLEER. DNA of the CDR3: TGCGCCAGCAGCCGAGGTAGCCCAGGGACTAATGAAAAACTGTTTTTT. It yields the protein CASSRGSPGTNEKLFF.

This rearrangement joins TRBV4-3 to TRBJ2-7; unclear D gene. The CDR3 spans 14 residues. The V end was cut by 0 bases, the J end by 3 bases, with 9 bases between. CDR1 LGHNA and CDR2 YSLEER come from the germline V gene. For the CDR3, the DNA is TGCGCCAGCAGCCAAGATCGGCAGCTCTACGAGCAGTACTTC. It yields the protein CASSQDRQLYEQYF.